This T cell receptor beta chain stems from a study of Ad26.COV2.S vaccination and SARS-CoV-2 variants. Profiling relied on immunoSEQ multiplex PCR, and the TCRdb table lists in-frame clones only, not all of them. The sample carries 300,000 to 350,000 clones, roughly 90% recorded once. Only a few counts were recorded for this clone. The treatment here: roughly 18 received Ad26.COV2.S at low or high dose, single or two shots; about 5 received placebo; per-sample allocation not given. Material that was analyzed had been drawn on day 63 after the first vaccine or placebo injection. Sequencing used peripheral blood, obtained in a trial of Ad26.COV2.S vaccine versus placebo. The source of this sequence is a person aged 18-60 years who received the Ad26.COV2.S COVID-19 vaccine or a placebo.

Here the CDR3 reads CASSPFSTTDTQYF. Here the CDR3 DNA reads TGTGCCAGCTCACCATTTTCTACCACAGATACGCAGTATTTT. The chain couples TRBV18 to TRBJ2-3, with D unresolved. Trimming removed 2 bases from V and 2 bases from J, with 8 bases in between. CDR1 and CDR2 (germline): KGHSH, LQKENI. The CDR3 length is 14 residues.